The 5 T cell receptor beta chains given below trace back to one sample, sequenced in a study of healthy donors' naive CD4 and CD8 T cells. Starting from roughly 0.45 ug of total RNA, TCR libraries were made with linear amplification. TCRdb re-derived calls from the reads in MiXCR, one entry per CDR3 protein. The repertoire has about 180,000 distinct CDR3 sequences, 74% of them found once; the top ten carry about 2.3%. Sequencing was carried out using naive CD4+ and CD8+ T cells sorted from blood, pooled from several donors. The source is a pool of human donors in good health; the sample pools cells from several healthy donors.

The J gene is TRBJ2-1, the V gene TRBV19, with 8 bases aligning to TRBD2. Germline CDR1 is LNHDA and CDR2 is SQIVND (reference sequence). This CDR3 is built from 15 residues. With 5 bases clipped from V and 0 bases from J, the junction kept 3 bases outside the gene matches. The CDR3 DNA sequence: TGTGCCAGTAGTTTAGCGGGGCACTCCTACAATGAGCAGTTCTTC. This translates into CASSLAGHSYNEQFF.

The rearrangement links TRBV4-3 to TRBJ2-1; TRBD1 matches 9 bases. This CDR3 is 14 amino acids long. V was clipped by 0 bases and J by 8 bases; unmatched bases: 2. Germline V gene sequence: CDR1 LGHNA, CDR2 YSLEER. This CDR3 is CASSQDRTGDEQFF. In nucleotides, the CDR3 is TGCGCCAGCAGCCAAGATCGGACAGGGGATGAGCAGTTCTTC.

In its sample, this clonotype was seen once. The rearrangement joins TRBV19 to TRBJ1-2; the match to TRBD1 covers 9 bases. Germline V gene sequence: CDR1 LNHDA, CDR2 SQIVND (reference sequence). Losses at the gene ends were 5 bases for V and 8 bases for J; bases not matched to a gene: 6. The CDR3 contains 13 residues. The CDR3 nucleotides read TGTGCCAGTAGTCACGGGACAGGGAACGGCTACACCTTC. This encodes CASSHGTGNGYTF.

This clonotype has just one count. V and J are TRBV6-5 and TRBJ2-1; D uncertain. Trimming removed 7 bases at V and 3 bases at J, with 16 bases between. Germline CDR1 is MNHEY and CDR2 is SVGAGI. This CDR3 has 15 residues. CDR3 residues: CASTNRQRFYNEQFF. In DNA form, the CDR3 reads TGTGCCAGCACCAACCGCCAGAGGTTCTACAATGAGCAGTTCTTC.

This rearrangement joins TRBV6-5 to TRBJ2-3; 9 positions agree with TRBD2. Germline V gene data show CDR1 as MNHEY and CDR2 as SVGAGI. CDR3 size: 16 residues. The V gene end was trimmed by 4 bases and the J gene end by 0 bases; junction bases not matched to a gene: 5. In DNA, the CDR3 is TGTGCCAGCAGTTCCCGACTAGCGGCTAGCACAGATACGCAGTATTTT. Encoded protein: CASSSRLAASTDTQYF.